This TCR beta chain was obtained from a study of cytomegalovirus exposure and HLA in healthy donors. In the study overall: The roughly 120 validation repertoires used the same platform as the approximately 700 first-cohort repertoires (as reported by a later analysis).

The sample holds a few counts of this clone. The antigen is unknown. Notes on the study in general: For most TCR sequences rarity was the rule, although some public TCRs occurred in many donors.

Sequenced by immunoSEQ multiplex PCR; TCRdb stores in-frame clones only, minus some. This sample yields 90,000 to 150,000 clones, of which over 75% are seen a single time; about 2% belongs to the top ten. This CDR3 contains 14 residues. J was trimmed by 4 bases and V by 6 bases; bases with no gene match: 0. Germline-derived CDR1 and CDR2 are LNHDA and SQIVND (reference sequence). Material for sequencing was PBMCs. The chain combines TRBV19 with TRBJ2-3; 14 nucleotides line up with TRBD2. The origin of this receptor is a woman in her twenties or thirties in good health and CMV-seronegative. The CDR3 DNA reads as TGTGCCAGTAGGACTAGCGGGGGGGCAGATACGCAGTATTTT. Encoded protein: CASRTSGGADTQYF.